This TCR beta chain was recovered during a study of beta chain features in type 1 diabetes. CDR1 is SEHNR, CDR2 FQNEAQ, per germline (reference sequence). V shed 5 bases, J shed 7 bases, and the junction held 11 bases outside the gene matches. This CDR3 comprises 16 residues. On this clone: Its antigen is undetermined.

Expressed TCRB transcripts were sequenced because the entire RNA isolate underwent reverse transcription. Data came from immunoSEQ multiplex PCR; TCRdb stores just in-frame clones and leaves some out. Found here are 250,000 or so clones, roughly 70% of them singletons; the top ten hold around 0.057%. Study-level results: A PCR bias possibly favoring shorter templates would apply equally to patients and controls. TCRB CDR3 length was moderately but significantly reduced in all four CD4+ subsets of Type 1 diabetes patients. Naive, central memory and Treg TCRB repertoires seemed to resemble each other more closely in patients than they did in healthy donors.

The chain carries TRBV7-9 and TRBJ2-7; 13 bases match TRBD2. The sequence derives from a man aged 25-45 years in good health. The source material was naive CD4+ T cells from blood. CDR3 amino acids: CASSADGLAGAREQYF. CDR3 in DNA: TGTGCCAGCAGCGCCGACGGACTAGCGGGAGCTAGAGAGCAGTACTTC.